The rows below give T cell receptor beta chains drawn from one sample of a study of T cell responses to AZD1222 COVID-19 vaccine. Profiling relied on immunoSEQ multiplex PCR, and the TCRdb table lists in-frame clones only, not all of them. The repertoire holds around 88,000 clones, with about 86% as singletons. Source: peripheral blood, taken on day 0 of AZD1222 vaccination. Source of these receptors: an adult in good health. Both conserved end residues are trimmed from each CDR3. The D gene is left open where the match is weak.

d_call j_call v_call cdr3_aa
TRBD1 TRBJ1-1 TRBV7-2 ASRTQGATEAF
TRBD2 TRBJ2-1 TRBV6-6 ASSPVTSGLNNEQF
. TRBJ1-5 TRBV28 ASNKAPQH
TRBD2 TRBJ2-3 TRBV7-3 ASSFSGGITDTQY
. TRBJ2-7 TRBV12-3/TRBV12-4 ASSLRGAPEQY
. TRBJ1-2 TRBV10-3 AISDWGPYGYT
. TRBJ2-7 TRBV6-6 ASSYPGGGSYEQY
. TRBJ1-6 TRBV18 ASSPPGFSPLH
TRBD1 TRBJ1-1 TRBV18 ASSEDRLRME
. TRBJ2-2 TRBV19 ASIRGSANTGELF
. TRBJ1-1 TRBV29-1 SVEDGPGTEAF
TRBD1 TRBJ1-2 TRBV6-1 ASSEAGRGLSGYT
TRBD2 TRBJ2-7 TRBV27 ASSLRGDTYEQY
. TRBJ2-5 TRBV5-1 ASSSTGGWETQY
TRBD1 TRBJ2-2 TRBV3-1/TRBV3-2 ASSKDRGRTGELF
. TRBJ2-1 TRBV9 ASSVEVYADEQF
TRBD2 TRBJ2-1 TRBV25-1 ASRASGGHNEQF
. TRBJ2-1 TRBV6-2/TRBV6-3 ASSSQGGNEQF
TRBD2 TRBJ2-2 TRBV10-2 ASCLAGGPNTGELF
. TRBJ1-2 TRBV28 ASSFGEAGRSGYT
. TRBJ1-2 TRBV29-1 SVVVSGRSGYT
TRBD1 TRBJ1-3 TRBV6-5 ASRGTTGENTIY
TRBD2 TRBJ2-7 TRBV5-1 ASSPGGAGGLDEQY
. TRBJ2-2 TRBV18 ASSPPVSGGGELF
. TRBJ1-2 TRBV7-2 ASSSTGGIMPGYGYT
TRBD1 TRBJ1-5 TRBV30 AWSRGRGTGFFQPQH
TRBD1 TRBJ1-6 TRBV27 ASSLGTGQTGDSPLH
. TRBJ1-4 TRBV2 ASRGLDEKLF
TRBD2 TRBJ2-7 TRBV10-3 AISGLSGSTYEQY
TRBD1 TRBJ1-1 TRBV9 ASSVGTGMGNTEAF
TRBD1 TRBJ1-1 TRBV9 ASSPNRGGGYTEAF
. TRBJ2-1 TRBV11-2 ASSLDRLAPNEQF
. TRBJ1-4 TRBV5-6 ASSLGGQGEKLF
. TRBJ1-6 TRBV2 ASSPGTINSPLH
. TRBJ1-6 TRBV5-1 ASSQDPTNSPLH
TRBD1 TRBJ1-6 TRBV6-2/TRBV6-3 ASSYLYGTGLTYNSPLH
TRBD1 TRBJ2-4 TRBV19 ASSTKGQEGKNIQY
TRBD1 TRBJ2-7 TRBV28 ASSSGQDISYEQY
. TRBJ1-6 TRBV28 ASTPTREGQDQGSPLH
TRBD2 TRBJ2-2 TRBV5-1 ASSSSSGRLTGELF
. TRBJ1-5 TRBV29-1 SVGGVGNQPQH
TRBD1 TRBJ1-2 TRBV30 AWSVTGEGYT
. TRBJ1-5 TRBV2 ASIGDSSSNQPQH
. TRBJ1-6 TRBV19 ASSIAAPTSSYNSPLH
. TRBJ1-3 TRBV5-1 ASSLAGTVSGNTIY
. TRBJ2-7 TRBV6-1 ASSERRGSYEQY
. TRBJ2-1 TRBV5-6 ASSQTGRNEQF
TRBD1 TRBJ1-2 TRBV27 ASSPLNRDRYGYT
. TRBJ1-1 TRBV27 ASSSPGLNTEAF
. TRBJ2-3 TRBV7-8 ASSLGGGGSPDTQY
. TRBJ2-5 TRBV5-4 ASSSGGQETQY
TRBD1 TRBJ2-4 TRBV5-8 ASSWDRVNIQY
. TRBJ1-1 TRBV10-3 AIRTDMNTEAF
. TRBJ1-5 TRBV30 AWSVQGNQPQH
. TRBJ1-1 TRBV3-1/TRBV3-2 ASRGSRLNTEAF